The rows below give T cell receptor beta chains drawn from one sample of a study of shared clonotypes between healthy human individuals. Only in-frame clones appear in the TCRdb table, and some are missing; sequencing was by immunoSEQ multiplex PCR. In the table there are roughly 2 million clones, approximately 95% of which are singletons. Source material: naive CD4+ T cells sorted from blood. These receptors all stem from a man younger than 30 in good health. Both conserved end residues are part of each CDR3. D genes are given only for firm matches. Only part of the rows carry a size: once, few, many, or a class if the clone is expanded.

d_gene: TRBD2
len: 16
abundance: NA
j_gene: TRBJ2-1
v_gene: TRBV7-2
CDR3aa: CASSLFSGGTVNEQFF
CDR3nt: TGTGCCAGCAGCCTTTTTTCGGGGGGAACAGTGAATGAGCAGTTCTTC

d_gene: TRBD2
len: 17
abundance: once
j_gene: TRBJ2-5
v_gene: TRBV18
CDR3aa: CASSPPGASGRMETQYF
CDR3nt: TGTGCCAGCTCACCACCCGGGGCTAGCGGGAGAATGGAGACCCAGTACTTC

d_gene: NA
len: 13
abundance: NA
j_gene: TRBJ1-5
v_gene: TRBV19
CDR3aa: CASSKFSNQPQHF
CDR3nt: TGTGCCAGTAGTAAGTTTAGCAATCAGCCCCAGCATTTT

d_gene: NA
len: 16
abundance: NA
j_gene: TRBJ1-1
v_gene: TRBV11-3
CDR3aa: CASSLMCSGGNTEAFF
CDR3nt: TGTGCCAGCAGCTTAATGTGCTCGGGAGGGAACACTGAAGCTTTCTTT

d_gene: TRBD1
len: 15
abundance: NA
j_gene: TRBJ2-7
v_gene: TRBV25-1
CDR3aa: CASSEYWTGSYEQYF
CDR3nt: TGTGCCAGCAGTGAATATTGGACAGGCTCCTACGAGCAGTACTTC

d_gene: TRBD2
len: 19
abundance: NA
j_gene: TRBJ2-3
v_gene: TRBV9
CDR3aa: CASSPQVKSGRASLDTQYF
CDR3nt: TGTGCCAGCAGCCCCCAGGTAAAGAGCGGGAGGGCTTCATTGGATACGCAGTATTTT

d_gene: NA
len: 16
abundance: NA
j_gene: TRBJ2-3
v_gene: TRBV28
CDR3aa: CASSLPRGRDTDTQYF
CDR3nt: TGTGCCAGCAGTTTGCCCCGGGGGCGAGACACAGATACGCAGTATTTT

d_gene: NA
len: 15
abundance: NA
j_gene: TRBJ2-3
v_gene: TRBV5-6
CDR3aa: CASSPVRGTTDTQYF
CDR3nt: TGTGCCAGCAGCCCCGTACGGGGAACCACAGATACGCAGTATTTT

d_gene: NA
len: 14
abundance: once
j_gene: TRBJ1-4
v_gene: TRBV28
CDR3aa: CASRIGSGREKLFF
CDR3nt: TGTGCCAGCAGGATAGGGAGTGGTCGTGAAAAACTGTTTTTT

d_gene: TRBD2
len: 15
abundance: once
j_gene: TRBJ2-3
v_gene: TRBV6-6
CDR3aa: CASTRGGLVTDTQYF
CDR3nt: TGTGCCAGCACCCGGGGGGGGCTGGTCACAGATACGCAGTATTTT

d_gene: TRBD1
len: 15
abundance: NA
j_gene: TRBJ2-7
v_gene: TRBV5-6
CDR3aa: CASSNRQGATGEQYF
CDR3nt: TGTGCCAGCAGCAACCGACAGGGGGCCACGGGCGAGCAGTACTTC

d_gene: NA
len: 12
abundance: NA
j_gene: TRBJ2-5
v_gene: TRBV10-2
CDR3aa: CASRRSQETQYF
CDR3nt: TGCGCCAGCAGGCGGAGCCAAGAGACCCAGTACTTC

d_gene: TRBD1
len: 13
abundance: NA
j_gene: TRBJ2-5
v_gene: TRBV18
CDR3aa: CASSPTGTETQYF
CDR3nt: TGTGCCAGCTCACCGACAGGGACGGAGACCCAGTACTTC

d_gene: NA
len: 14
abundance: NA
j_gene: TRBJ2-7
v_gene: TRBV7-8
CDR3aa: CASSLGQGGSEQYF
CDR3nt: TGTGCCAGCAGCTTAGGGCAGGGGGGATCCGAGCAGTACTTC

d_gene: TRBD1
len: 14
abundance: NA
j_gene: TRBJ2-7
v_gene: TRBV6-1
CDR3aa: CASSARDRLYEQYF
CDR3nt: TGTGCCAGCAGTGCCCGGGACAGACTCTACGAGCAGTACTTC

d_gene: NA
len: 14
abundance: few
j_gene: TRBJ1-5
v_gene: TRBV18
CDR3aa: CASSPAGSNQPQHF
CDR3nt: TGTGCCAGCTCACCAGCCGGCAGCAATCAGCCCCAGCATTTT

d_gene: NA
len: 14
abundance: NA
j_gene: TRBJ1-2
v_gene: TRBV7-2
CDR3aa: CASRASQGYYGYTF
CDR3nt: TGTGCCAGCAGAGCTTCACAGGGTTACTATGGCTACACCTTC

d_gene: NA
len: 14
abundance: NA
j_gene: TRBJ1-1
v_gene: TRBV15
CDR3aa: CATSRGGAGTEAFF
CDR3nt: TGTGCCACCAGCAGAGGAGGGGCTGGCACTGAAGCTTTCTTT

d_gene: NA
len: 15
abundance: NA
j_gene: TRBJ1-1
v_gene: TRBV7-2
CDR3aa: CASRPLLTGPTEAFF
CDR3nt: TGTGCCAGCAGACCTCTTCTGACGGGGCCCACTGAAGCTTTCTTT

d_gene: NA
len: 15
abundance: NA
j_gene: TRBJ2-3
v_gene: TRBV2
CDR3aa: CASSIDRTSTDTQYF
CDR3nt: TGTGCCAGCAGTATCGACAGGACAAGCACAGATACGCAGTATTTT

d_gene: NA
len: 15
abundance: NA
j_gene: TRBJ2-1
v_gene: TRBV19
CDR3aa: CASSIHSGVYNEQFF
CDR3nt: TGTGCCAGTAGTATTCATAGCGGAGTGTACAATGAGCAGTTCTTC

d_gene: TRBD2
len: 15
abundance: NA
j_gene: TRBJ2-7
v_gene: TRBV7-2
CDR3aa: CASSLGSGVSYEQYF
CDR3nt: TGTGCCAGCAGCTTAGGTAGCGGGGTCTCCTACGAGCAGTACTTC

d_gene: NA
len: 12
abundance: NA
j_gene: TRBJ2-7
v_gene: TRBV7-9
CDR3aa: CASSLSLVEQYF
CDR3nt: TGTGCCAGCAGCTTATCTCTAGTCGAGCAGTACTTC

d_gene: TRBD2
len: 17
abundance: NA
j_gene: TRBJ2-5
v_gene: TRBV25-1
CDR3aa: CASSEPASGSRGETQYF
CDR3nt: TGTGCCAGCAGTGAACCCGCTAGCGGGAGTAGGGGTGAGACCCAGTACTTC

d_gene: NA
len: 15
abundance: NA
j_gene: TRBJ2-1
v_gene: TRBV5-1
CDR3aa: CASSLGGVQTDEQFF
CDR3nt: TGCGCCAGCAGCTTGGGAGGTGTGCAGACAGATGAGCAGTTCTTC

d_gene: NA
len: 15
abundance: NA
j_gene: TRBJ2-2
v_gene: TRBV10-3
CDR3aa: CAISEPGKGTGELFF
CDR3nt: TGTGCCATCAGTGAACCAGGGAAGGGCACCGGGGAGCTGTTTTTT

d_gene: NA
len: 16
abundance: NA
j_gene: TRBJ1-3
v_gene: TRBV6-6
CDR3aa: CASSPEQFISGNTIYF
CDR3nt: TGTGCCAGCAGTCCGGAACAGTTTATCTCTGGAAACACCATATATTTT

d_gene: NA
len: 15
abundance: once
j_gene: TRBJ1-5
v_gene: TRBV21-1
CDR3aa: CASSKDSNSNQPQHF
CDR3nt: TGTGCCAGCAGCAAAGACAGCAATAGCAATCAGCCCCAGCATTTT

d_gene: NA
len: 12
abundance: NA
j_gene: TRBJ2-3
v_gene: TRBV28
CDR3aa: CASNSGTDTQYF
CDR3nt: TGTGCCAGCAACTCGGGCACAGATACGCAGTATTTT

d_gene: NA
len: 13
abundance: NA
j_gene: TRBJ2-1
v_gene: TRBV28
CDR3aa: CASRKLRGHEQFF
CDR3nt: TGTGCCAGCAGAAAATTACGGGGACATGAGCAGTTCTTC

d_gene: NA
len: 15
abundance: once
j_gene: TRBJ1-1
v_gene: TRBV6-6
CDR3aa: CASSYGQGMNTEAFF
CDR3nt: TGTGCCAGCAGTTACGGGCAGGGCATGAACACTGAAGCTTTCTTT

d_gene: TRBD1
len: 13
abundance: NA
j_gene: TRBJ1-1
v_gene: TRBV2
CDR3aa: CASSVRGQSEAFF
CDR3nt: TGTGCCAGCAGTGTAAGGGGGCAGTCTGAAGCTTTCTTT

d_gene: NA
len: 14
abundance: NA
j_gene: TRBJ2-7
v_gene: TRBV7-2
CDR3aa: CASSLAGRTYEQYF
CDR3nt: TGTGCCAGCAGCTTAGCGGGCAGGACCTACGAGCAGTACTTC

d_gene: TRBD2
len: 13
abundance: NA
j_gene: TRBJ2-4
v_gene: TRBV19
CDR3aa: CASSSGSKNIQYF
CDR3nt: TGTGCCAGCTCTAGCGGGAGCAAAAACATTCAGTACTTC

d_gene: TRBD1
len: 15
abundance: NA
j_gene: TRBJ2-3
v_gene: TRBV6-1
CDR3aa: CASSGRTGGTDTQYF
CDR3nt: TGTGCCAGCAGTGGCCGGACAGGGGGCACAGATACGCAGTATTTT

d_gene: NA
len: 12
abundance: NA
j_gene: TRBJ1-2
v_gene: TRBV9
CDR3aa: CASSLAGESYTF
CDR3nt: TGTGCCAGCAGCTTGGCAGGGGAGAGCTACACCTTC

d_gene: NA
len: 14
abundance: NA
j_gene: TRBJ1-1
v_gene: TRBV2
CDR3aa: CASSAEGLSTEAFF
CDR3nt: TGTGCCAGCAGTGCAGAAGGGCTGAGCACTGAAGCTTTCTTT

d_gene: NA
len: 13
abundance: NA
j_gene: TRBJ2-5
v_gene: TRBV2
CDR3aa: CASSGGGRETQYF
CDR3nt: TGTGCCAGCAGTGGGGGCGGTCGCGAGACCCAGTACTTC

d_gene: TRBD2
len: 17
abundance: once
j_gene: TRBJ2-3
v_gene: TRBV7-2
CDR3aa: CASSPVPSGRATDTQYF
CDR3nt: TGTGCCAGCAGCCCCGTTCCTAGCGGGAGGGCAACAGATACGCAGTATTTT

d_gene: NA
len: 11
abundance: NA
j_gene: TRBJ1-2
v_gene: TRBV10-2
CDR3aa: CASSDRYGYTF
CDR3nt: TGCGCCAGCAGTGACAGATATGGCTACACCTTC

d_gene: TRBD1
len: 15
abundance: NA
j_gene: TRBJ2-7
v_gene: TRBV7-3
CDR3aa: CASSLNPGQGLEQYF
CDR3nt: TGTGCCAGCAGCTTAAATCCCGGACAGGGGTTGGAGCAGTACTTC

d_gene: TRBD1
len: 15
abundance: NA
j_gene: TRBJ1-5
v_gene: TRBV10-3
CDR3aa: CAISGAGGGNQPQHF
CDR3nt: TGTGCCATCAGTGGCGCAGGGGGAGGCAATCAGCCCCAGCATTTT

d_gene: NA
len: 15
abundance: NA
j_gene: TRBJ2-3
v_gene: TRBV19
CDR3aa: CASSSGDTQVNTQYF
CDR3nt: TGTGCCAGTAGTAGCGGGGACACCCAGGTGAATACGCAGTATTTT

d_gene: TRBD1
len: 15
abundance: once
j_gene: TRBJ2-7
v_gene: TRBV6-5
CDR3aa: CASSRGQRPFYEQYF
CDR3nt: TGTGCCAGCAGTAGGGGACAGCGACCCTTCTACGAGCAGTACTTC

d_gene: TRBD1
len: 15
abundance: NA
j_gene: TRBJ1-5
v_gene: TRBV7-8
CDR3aa: CASSGRTGDHQPQHF
CDR3nt: TGTGCCAGCAGCGGTAGGACAGGGGATCATCAGCCCCAGCATTTT

d_gene: NA
len: 16
abundance: NA
j_gene: TRBJ2-3
v_gene: TRBV4-3
CDR3aa: CASSQGTGVSTDTQYF
CDR3nt: TGCGCCAGCAGCCAAGGGACGGGAGTCAGCACAGATACGCAGTATTTT

d_gene: NA
len: 11
abundance: NA
j_gene: TRBJ2-5
v_gene: TRBV20-1
CDR3aa: CTGGRTETQYF
CDR3nt: TGCACCGGGGGCCGTACGGAGACCCAGTACTTC

d_gene: TRBD1
len: 13
abundance: once
j_gene: TRBJ2-7
v_gene: TRBV6-5
CDR3aa: CASSRTGGNEQYF
CDR3nt: TGTGCCAGCAGCCGGACAGGGGGCAATGAGCAGTACTTC

d_gene: NA
len: 12
abundance: NA
j_gene: TRBJ1-2
v_gene: TRBV27
CDR3aa: CASSSERGRYTF
CDR3nt: TGTGCCAGCAGTTCCGAGAGAGGGCGCTACACCTTC

d_gene: NA
len: 15
abundance: NA
j_gene: TRBJ1-5
v_gene: TRBV2
CDR3aa: CASSGDGLSNQPQHF
CDR3nt: TGTGCCAGCAGTGGTGATGGACTTAGCAATCAGCCCCAGCATTTT

d_gene: TRBD1
len: 15
abundance: NA
j_gene: TRBJ2-2
v_gene: TRBV27
CDR3aa: CASRYTGAGTGELFF
CDR3nt: TGTGCCAGCAGATATACAGGGGCGGGCACCGGGGAGCTGTTTTTT

d_gene: NA
len: 13
abundance: NA
j_gene: TRBJ1-5
v_gene: TRBV4-3
CDR3aa: CASSQEAWQPQHF
CDR3nt: TGCGCCAGCAGCCAAGAAGCGTGGCAGCCCCAGCATTTT

d_gene: NA
len: 15
abundance: NA
j_gene: TRBJ2-6
v_gene: TRBV7-9
CDR3aa: CASSLAGTGANVLTF
CDR3nt: TGTGCCAGCAGCTTAGCCGGCACTGGGGCCAACGTCCTGACTTTC

d_gene: NA
len: 16
abundance: NA
j_gene: TRBJ2-1
v_gene: TRBV2
CDR3aa: CASWGRGERAYNEQFF
CDR3nt: TGTGCCAGCTGGGGGCGAGGGGAGCGGGCCTACAATGAGCAGTTCTTC

d_gene: NA
len: 16
abundance: NA
j_gene: TRBJ2-1
v_gene: TRBV2
CDR3aa: CASSEFGGNIHNEQFF
CDR3nt: TGTGCCAGCAGTGAGTTCGGCGGGAACATTCACAATGAGCAGTTCTTC